This entry concerns a single T cell receptor (beta chain). Its recognized antigen is unknown. Base qualities are not provided; no much larger clone lies one nucleotide away. Sequences SNHLY (CDR1) and FYNNEI (CDR2) are obtained from the germline V gene. Relative to germline, V is 2 bases shorter and J is 8 bases shorter, with 12 bases between their ends. The cysteine opens and the phenylalanine closes a CDR3 of 14 amino acids. Only the CDR3 DNA is retained, 42 bases long and in frame from the first base. This entry is derived from a study of neoadjuvant anti-PD-1 for oral cavity cancer (dated by TCRdb to about 2021). A note on the overall study: Before undergoing curative-intent surgical resection, most patients got three to four biweekly nivolumab doses at 3 mg/kg. Patients who did not progress were given a fourth nivolumab dose at about day 43 and had definitive surgical resection on days 50-56. Under RECIST 1.1, a patient counted as a responder if showing complete response, partial response or stable disease, and as a non-responder if showing progression. A roughly 30% response rate was observed in the parent correlative cohort, in which around twelve patients were included. Broad study findings and their caveats: After neoadjuvant nivolumab, non-responders showed significantly higher T cell clonality (Gini index) in PBMCs than responders did. Higher pretreatment blood Treg/Th17 ratios correlated with higher pretreatment blood TCRbeta clonality and lower post-treatment tumor TCRbeta clonality. Only a few patients per response group were included in the TCR analyses, and the authors called for validation in larger cohorts.

For deep sequencing of PBMC libraries, mostly around 520 ng of input genomic DNA was used, and six replicates were run per sample. Following the manufacturer's instructions, the team built TCRbeta libraries using the immunoSEQ hsTCRbeta kit. The completed libraries were mixed into a single pool at 3 nM, then sequenced with an Illumina NovaSeq 6000 S4 flow cell. The original methods were these. The immunoSEQ Analyzer handled quality control and preprocessing of the raw data. The analysis was limited to productive rearrangements, and each clonotype was defined by a unique CDR3 amino acid sequence. Repertoire clonality was estimated as the Gini-Simpson index, which was calculated using the R package tcR. Gini indices were compared with Student's t test, and associations with tumor size change were assessed by Pearson correlation. In TCRdb, the immuneACCESS table is reduced to in-frame sequences with V and J assigned. These tables do not hold every clone; where another copy was compared, an unresolved V gene accounts for under half, and the others remain unexplained. The DNA was the basis for D and trimming; V, J and clone size are from that table. The sample records fewer than 90,000 clones, roughly 85% of which are singletons. Less than 4% of the sample is in the top ten clones.

This specimen's time point label, per the study, means: after neoadjuvant nivolumab, at surgical resection. The patients had newly diagnosed stage II-IVA oral cavity squamous cell carcinoma and had not received any prior systemic or radiation treatment. The cohort consisted of patients with HPV-negative, locally advanced oral cavity squamous cell carcinoma. Peripheral blood mononuclear cells were analyzed directly, without maintenance or expansion in culture. The samples were drawn from a longitudinal correlative study tied to a single-arm phase II trial testing neoadjuvant nivolumab in oral cavity squamous cell carcinoma. Subject-matched pre- and post-treatment PBMCs and tumors from three responders and three non-responders underwent genomic DNA-based TCRbeta sequencing. Peripheral blood mononuclear cells were collected once before nivolumab treatment and again after treatment, at the time of surgery. Genomic DNA was isolated from PBMCs using the Maxwell RSC DNA from Cells kit.

The clonotype was recovered from a person aged 40 to 85 with oral cavity squamous cell carcinoma. The rearranged chain carries TRBV2 and TRBJ1-4; D gene: possibly TRBD1, on 5 matching bases. Sequencing used PBMCs, obtained after nivolumab (anti-PD-1) treatment. The nucleotide sequence reads TGTGCCAGCAGTGAACTACGAGGGGACGAAAAACTGTTTTTT. Translation gives CASSELRGDEKLFF.